This T cell receptor beta chain was profiled in a study of T-cell reconstitution after alpha-beta-depleted transplantation in children. Study outcomes and limitations: Where some patients showed high TCRbeta diversity at day 60, it came from recipient T cells and thymic progenitors that had survived. Diversity and T-cell counts at one year after transplant derived mostly from new T cells. After transplant, at about two months, alpha-beta T cells were reportedly derived from several hundred expanded graft clones.

V lost 4 bases and J lost 2, with 15 bases in between. CDR1 SGDLS and CDR2 YYNGEE come from the germline V gene. The CDR3 length is 16 residues. A note on this clonotype: Its antigen remains unidentified.

This sample's TCRbeta library carried unique molecular identifier barcodes. TCRdb itself ran the PCR reads through MiXCR, one entry per CDR3 protein. The top ten clones hold under 45% of a sample with 530,000 or so distinct CDR3 sequences, 27% of them seen once. This rearrangement joins TRBV9 to TRBJ2-2; possibly TRBD2 for D (5 bases). This material consisted of PBMCs, taken before TCRalphabeta/CD19-depleted stem cell transplant. This receptor was identified in a boy in the first two years of life with Wiskott-Aldrich syndrome, due to receive a stem cell transplant. This CDR3 reads CASSYSVTPNTGELFF. The CDR3 DNA reads as TGTGCCAGCAGCTATAGCGTCACCCCCAACACCGGGGAGCTGTTTTTT.